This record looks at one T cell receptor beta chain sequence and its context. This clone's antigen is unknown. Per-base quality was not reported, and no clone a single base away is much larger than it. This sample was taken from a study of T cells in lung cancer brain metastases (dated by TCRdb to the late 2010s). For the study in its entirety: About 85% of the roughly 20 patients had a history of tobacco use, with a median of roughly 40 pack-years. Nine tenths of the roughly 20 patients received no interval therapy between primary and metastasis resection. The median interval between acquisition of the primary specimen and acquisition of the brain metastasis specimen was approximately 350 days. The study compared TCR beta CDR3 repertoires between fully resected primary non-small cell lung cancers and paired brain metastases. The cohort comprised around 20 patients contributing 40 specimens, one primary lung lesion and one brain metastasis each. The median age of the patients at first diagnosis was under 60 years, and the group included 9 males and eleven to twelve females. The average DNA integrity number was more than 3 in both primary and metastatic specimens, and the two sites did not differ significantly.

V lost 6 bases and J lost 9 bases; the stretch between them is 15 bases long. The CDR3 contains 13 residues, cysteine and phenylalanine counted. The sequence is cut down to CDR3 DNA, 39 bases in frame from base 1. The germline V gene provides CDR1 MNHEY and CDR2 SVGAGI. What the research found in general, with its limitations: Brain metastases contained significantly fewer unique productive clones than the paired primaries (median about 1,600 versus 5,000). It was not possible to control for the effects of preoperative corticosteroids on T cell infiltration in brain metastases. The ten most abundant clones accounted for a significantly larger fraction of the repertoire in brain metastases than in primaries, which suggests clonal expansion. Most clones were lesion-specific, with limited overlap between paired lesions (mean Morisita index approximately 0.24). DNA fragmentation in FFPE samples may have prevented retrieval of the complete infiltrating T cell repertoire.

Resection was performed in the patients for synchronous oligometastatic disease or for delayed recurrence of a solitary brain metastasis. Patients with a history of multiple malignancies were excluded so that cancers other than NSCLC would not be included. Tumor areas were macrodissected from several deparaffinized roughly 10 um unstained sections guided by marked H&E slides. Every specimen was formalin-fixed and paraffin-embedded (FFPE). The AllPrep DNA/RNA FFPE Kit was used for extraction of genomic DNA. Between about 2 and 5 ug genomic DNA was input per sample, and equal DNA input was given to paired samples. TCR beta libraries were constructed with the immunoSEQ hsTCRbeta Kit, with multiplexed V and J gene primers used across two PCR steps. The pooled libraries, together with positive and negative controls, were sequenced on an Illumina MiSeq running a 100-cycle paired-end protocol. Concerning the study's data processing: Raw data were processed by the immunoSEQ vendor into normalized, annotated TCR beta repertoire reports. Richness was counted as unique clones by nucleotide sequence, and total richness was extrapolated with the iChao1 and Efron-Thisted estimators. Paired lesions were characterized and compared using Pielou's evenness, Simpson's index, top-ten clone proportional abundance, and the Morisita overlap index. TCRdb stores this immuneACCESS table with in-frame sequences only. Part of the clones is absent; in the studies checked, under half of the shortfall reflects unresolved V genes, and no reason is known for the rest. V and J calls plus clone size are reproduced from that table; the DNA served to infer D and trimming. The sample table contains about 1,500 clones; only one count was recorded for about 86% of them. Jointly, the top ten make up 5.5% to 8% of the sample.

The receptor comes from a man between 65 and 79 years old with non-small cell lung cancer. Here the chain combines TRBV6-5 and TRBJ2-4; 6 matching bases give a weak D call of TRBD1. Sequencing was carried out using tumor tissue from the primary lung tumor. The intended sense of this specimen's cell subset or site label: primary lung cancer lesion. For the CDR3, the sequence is CASRLGGVGIQYF. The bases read TGTGCCAGCAGACTAGGGGGAGTGGGCATTCAGTACTTC.